The sequence of this TCR beta chain was determined in a study of T-cell reconstitution after alpha-beta-depleted transplantation in children (dated by TCRdb to between 2015 and 2016). Looking at the study overall: Using TCR repertoire profiling, the study followed T-cell immune reconstitution in a quantitative way in children after TCRalphabeta/CD19-depleted allogeneic hematopoietic cell transplantation.

Preparation of the library involved PCR. Sequencing took place on an Illumina HiSeq 2500. Molecular barcoding was employed in the preparation of TCR libraries, with unique molecular identifiers being used to normalize TCRbeta repertoire quantification. Through fastp at Q25 and MiXCR, TCRdb rebuilt clones from the public reads, retaining in-frame beta chains. When rows share a CDR3 protein, they turn into one entry using the most common DNA and genes. The sample has 250,000 to 300,000 distinct CDR3 sequences on record, about 10% of them singletons. The top ten clonotypes cover 10% of the sample. In its sample, this clonotype was seen a few times. Its antigen target is currently unknown. No base quality values were provided; no much bigger clone lies one nucleotide off. The sequencing here drew on PBMCs from the stem cell graft donor, taken from the stem cell graft. The sequence was collected from a human donor who donated a stem cell graft to a child with SCID.

The DNA reads TGTGCCAGCAGCTCCACTTCTGGGAGGGGGCCGGGTACCTTC. This encodes CASSSTSGRGPGTF. The sequence is built from TRBV7-8 and TRBJ1-2, and 7 junction bases match TRBD1. CDR1 and CDR2, looked up from the germline V gene, are SGHVS and FQNEAQ. The germline V and J ends show losses of 4 bases and 14 bases respectively, and no gene match explains 16 bases of the junction. There are 14 amino acids in the CDR3, from cysteine to phenylalanine inclusive. Only the CDR3 portion is preserved as DNA: 42 bases, with reading frame beginning at the first base.